This T cell receptor (beta chain) is drawn from a study of T cell changes during pregnancy in multiple sclerosis. Repertoires were generated with immunoSEQ multiplex PCR, while TCRdb's copy carries only in-frame clones and drops some. The data contain tens of thousands of clones, around 91% of them singletons. The V gene's germline CDR1 is SGHRS and CDR2 YFSETQ. The CDR3 covers 17 residues. Trimming took 4 bases from V and 2 from J, leaving 19 bases between them. The receptor was isolated from a female donor with multiple sclerosis, enrolled in a pregnancy study. The rearrangement links TRBV5-1 to TRBJ1-3, with D unclear. This sample comprised CD4+ T cells from peripheral blood mononuclear cells, obtained before pregnancy. The CDR3 DNA sequence: TGCGCCAGCAGCCTTGCACGGGGAGTAGGCACTGGAAACACCATATATTTT. This gives the protein CASSLARGVGTGNTIYF.